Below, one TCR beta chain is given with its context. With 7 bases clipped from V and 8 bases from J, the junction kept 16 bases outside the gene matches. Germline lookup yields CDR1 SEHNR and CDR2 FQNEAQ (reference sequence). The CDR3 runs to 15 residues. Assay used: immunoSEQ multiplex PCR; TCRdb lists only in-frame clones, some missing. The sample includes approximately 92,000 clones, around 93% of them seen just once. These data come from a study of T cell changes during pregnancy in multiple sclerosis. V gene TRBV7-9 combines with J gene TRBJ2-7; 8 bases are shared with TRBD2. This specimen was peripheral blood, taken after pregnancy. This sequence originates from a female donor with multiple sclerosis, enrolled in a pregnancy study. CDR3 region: CASTEQRSGGPQQYF. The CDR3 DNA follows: TGTGCCAGCACCGAACAGCGCAGCGGGGGCCCGCAGCAGTACTTC.